The 22 T cell receptor beta chains below come from one sample, sequenced in a study of T cells in Graves' hyperthyroidism and ophthalmopathy (dated by TCRdb to between 2017 and 2020). The method was multiplex PCR. The data were produced on an Illumina HiSeq 2000. The TCR beta CDR3 regions were amplified from RNA transcripts. The first round of RT-PCR for the TCR CDR3 was performed with the HTBI primer set and the Qiagen OneStep RT-PCR kit. TCRdb trimmed public reads at Q25 via fastp, called clones via MiXCR and kept in-frame beta chains. Rows merge per CDR3 protein into single entries with the most common DNA and genes. Counted in this sample were hundreds of thousands of distinct CDR3 sequences; roughly 46% of them appeared once. Of the sample, 6.5% to 9% is held by the ten largest clones. The material sequenced was peripheral blood or thyroid tissue (not recorded which). These receptors all come from a woman aged 18-29 years with Graves' hyperthyroidism. Donor details come from another sample of the same person, matched by shared clones.

The chain is built from TRBV2 and TRBJ1-5, with 9 positions matching TRBD1. The CDR3 loop spans 16 amino acids. V dropped 6 bases and J dropped 6; count of bases not matched to a gene: 12. Germline values: CDR1 SNHLY, CDR2 FYNNEI. The CDR3 DNA is TGTGCCAGCAGCCAGCACAAGGGACAGGGATCTCAGCCCCAGCATTTT. It specifies CASSQHKGQGSQPQHF. Supplemented by reference TRBV2 and TRBJ1-5, the full variable domain reads EPEVTQTPSHQVTQMGQEVILRCVPISNHLYFYWYRQILGQKVEFLVSFYNNEISEKSEIFDDQFSVERPDGSNFTLKIRSTKLEDSAMYFCASSQHKGQGSQPQHFGDGTRLSIL.

Of note for this clonotype: A single base separates this from a much larger clone, so it may be a read error. This sequence joins TRBV7-2 and TRBJ2-5, with D perhaps TRBD1 (6 bases). The CDR3 length is 13 residues. Germline CDR1 reads SGHTA; CDR2 reads FQGNSA. CDR3 loop: CAGSLAGAETQYF. The CDR3 DNA is TGTGCCGGCAGCTTAGCAGGGGCGGAGACCCAGTACTTC.

This rearrangement joins TRBV2 to TRBJ2-2; 7 bases line up with TRBD2. Germline CDR1 reads SNHLY; CDR2 reads FYNNEI. Trimming took 7 bases from V and 5 from J; bases not matched to a gene: 7. This CDR3 has 14 residues. This CDR3 reads CASIWTRETGELFF. Here the CDR3 DNA reads TGTGCCAGCATTTGGACTAGAGAAACCGGGGAGCTGTTTTTT.

A word on this clonotype: A read error may be the cause here, since a much bigger clone is one base away. The chain has TRBV25-1 and TRBJ1-4; 10 nucleotides line up with TRBD1. With 1 base clipped from V and 8 bases from J, the junction kept 4 bases outside the gene matches. CDR3 size: 15 residues. Looked up from germline, CDR1 is MGHDK and CDR2 is SYGVNS. As DNA, the CDR3 is TGTGCCAGCAGTGAATTTGGGACAGGGGAGGAAAAACTGTTTTTT. Protein: CASSEFGTGEEKLFF.

The chain joins TRBV15 to TRBJ2-6; D may be TRBD1 or TRBD2 (5 bases each). This CDR3 spans 16 amino acids. Trimming took off 5 bases at V and 2 bases at J, with 13 bases between the two ends. Germline V lookup: CDR1 LNHNV, CDR2 YYDKDF (reference sequence). The CDR3 loop reads CATSGHGLTGANVLTF. CDR3 DNA: TGTGCCACCAGCGGACACGGACTTACTGGGGCCAACGTCCTGACTTTC. The entire variable domain, with the rest obtained from reference TRBV15 and TRBJ2-6, is as follows: DAMVIQNPRYQVTQFGKPVTLSCSQTLNHNVMYWYQQKSSQAPKLLFHYYDKDFNNEADTPDNFQSRRPNTSFCFLDIRSPGLGDTAMYLCATSGHGLTGANVLTFGAGSRLTVL.

The rearrangement uses TRBV30 and TRBJ1-5; the match to TRBD1 covers 7 bases. The CDR3 length is 13 residues. V lost 0 bases, J lost 5 bases, and 1 base stayed unmatched. The V gene's germline CDR1 is GTSNPN and CDR2 SVGIG (reference sequence). CDR3 loop: CAWSVQGYQPQHF. DNA of the CDR3: TGTGCCTGGAGTGTACAGGGGTATCAGCCCCAGCATTTT.

The rearrangement links TRBV7-8 to TRBJ1-2; 9 bases line up with TRBD1. Germline V lookup: CDR1 SGHVS, CDR2 FQNEAQ. The V and J ends lost 1 base and 6 bases, in that order; junction bases with no gene match: 6. This CDR3 has 15 residues. This CDR3 is CASSLDRGREHGYTF. The CDR3 bases are TGTGCCAGCAGCTTAGACAGGGGGCGAGAACATGGCTACACCTTC.

This rearrangement joins TRBV5-1 to TRBJ1-4; 7 nucleotides align to TRBD1. Trimming at V came to 2 bases and at J to 3 bases, leaving 4 bases not matched to a gene. This CDR3 has 15 residues. In germline, CDR1 is SGHRS, CDR2 YFSETQ. The CDR3 protein is CASSFADRPNEKLFF. As DNA, the CDR3 is TGCGCCAGCAGCTTTGCGGACAGGCCTAATGAAAAACTGTTTTTT.

The sample holds many counts of this clonotype. J is TRBJ2-5 and V is TRBV7-2; 7 positions match TRBD2. Trimming took 1 base from V and 4 from J; bases not matched to a gene: 6. CDR3 length: 15 amino acids. Germline V lookup: CDR1 SGHTA, CDR2 FQGNSA. CDR3 DNA sequence: TGTGCCAGCAGCTTAGTTGCGGGAGCAGGAGAGACCCAGTACTTC. Residues: CASSLVAGAGETQYF.

For this clonotype: This may be a read error: a much more frequent sequence differs by one nucleotide. The CDR3 region is CASRGFRWETQYF. CDR3 nucleotides: TGTGCCAGCAGGGGGTTCAGATGGGAGACCCAGTACTTC. The chain carries TRBV2 and TRBJ2-5; D uncertain. The germline V and J ends were trimmed by 6 bases and 5 bases, with 13 bases remaining between them. Germline V lookup: CDR1 SNHLY, CDR2 FYNNEI. The CDR3 runs to 13 residues.

This sequence joins TRBV25-1 and TRBJ2-2, with TRBD1 matching 8 bases. Germline V lookup: CDR1 MGHDK, CDR2 SYGVNS. The CDR3 is made up of 14 amino acids. Losses at the gene ends were 6 bases for V and 6 bases for J; bases not matched to a gene: 6. The CDR3 region is CASRRQGFSGELFF. In DNA form, the CDR3 reads TGTGCCAGCAGGCGACAGGGGTTTTCCGGGGAGCTGTTTTTT.

This clonotype came up a few times. This chain connects TRBV29-1 to TRBJ2-7, with 11 bases identical to TRBD1. The germline V gene has CDR1 SQVTM and CDR2 ANQGSEA. The junction had 9 bases not matched to a gene; V was cut back by 7 bases and J by 4 bases. The CDR3 runs 14 residues. This CDR3 is CSAIPGQGEYEQYF. CDR3 nucleotide sequence: TGCAGCGCTATACCGGGACAGGGGGAGTACGAGCAGTACTTC.

This clonotype was recorded a few times. V is TRBV19 and J is TRBJ2-7, with 8 positions matching TRBD2. J gave up 5 bases and V 3 bases, and 6 bases lay outside the gene matches. The CDR3 consists of 14 residues. CDR1 and CDR2 (germline): LNHDA, SQIVND (reference sequence). CDR3 amino acids: CASSITGGPHEQYF. In DNA form, the CDR3 reads TGTGCCAGTAGTATCACGGGAGGGCCCCACGAGCAGTACTTC.

Worth noting for this clonotype: A read error may be the cause here, since a much bigger clone is one base away. The J gene is TRBJ2-7, the V gene TRBV7-8; D may be TRBD1 (6 bases). CDR3 length: 15 residues. Trimming stripped 5 bases from V and 3 bases from J, with 17 bases between. The germline V gene has CDR1 SGHVS and CDR2 FQNEAQ. In DNA form, the CDR3 reads TGTGCCAGCAGCCAAGGCAGGGACACTAACTACGAGCAGTACTTC. It is translated as CASSQGRDTNYEQYF.

The chain uses TRBV7-2 and TRBJ2-5; possibly TRBD1 for D (6 bases). V lost 5 bases, J lost 5 bases, and 15 bases lay in between. In germline, CDR1 is SGHTA, CDR2 FQGNSA. The CDR3 is made up of 14 amino acids. The CDR3 loop is CASSHGQRDETQYF. As DNA, the CDR3 is TGTGCCAGCAGCCATGGACAGAGAGATGAGACCCAGTACTTC. Using reference TRBV7-2 and TRBJ2-5 for the parts outside the CDR3, the full variable domain is GAGVSQSPSNKVTEKGKDVELRCDPISGHTALYWYRQSLGQGLEFLIYFQGNSAPDKSGLPSDRFSAERTGGSVSTLTIQRTQQEDSAVYLCASSHGQRDETQYFGPGTRLLVL.

This clonotype came up many times. J is TRBJ1-6 and V is TRBV2; D is unresolved. CDR3 length equals 11 residues. Trimming cost V 3 bases and J 7 bases, with 1 base left between them. From germline, CDR1 is SNHLY and CDR2 FYNNEI. CDR3 protein: CASSENSPLHF. The CDR3 nucleotides read TGTGCCAGCAGTGAGAATTCACCCCTCCACTTT.

Comments on this clonotype: This sequence may be a read error, since a much larger clone differs from it by one base. The rearrangement joins TRBV10-3 to TRBJ2-6; the D gene is possibly TRBD1 (6 bases). The germline gives CDR1 ENHRY, CDR2 SYGVKD. The CDR3 consists of 18 residues. DNA of the CDR3: TGTGCCATCACTGGCCTGCCGGGACATAGCTCTGGGGTCAACGTCCTGACTTTC. It codes for CAITGLPGHSSGVNVLTF.

This clonotype was seen more than once but under ten times. The V gene is TRBV7-2, the J gene TRBJ2-7; TRBD1 agrees at 7 bases. The CDR3 sequence is 11 residues long. The V gene's germline CDR1 is SGHTA and CDR2 FQGNSA. V lost 7 bases and J lost 5; bases outside the gene matches: 2. CDR3 coding DNA: TGTGCCAGCACCCAGGGGGACGAGCAGTACTTC. This codes for CASTQGDEQYF.

This clonotype was found a few times. The chain combines TRBV7-8 with TRBJ2-7; maybe TRBD1 (6 bases). CDR1 and CDR2 from the germline V gene are SGHVS and FQNEAQ. Deletions cut 7 bases from V and 3 bases from J, with 13 bases between. This CDR3 is 13 amino acids long. The CDR3: CASNAGVLYEQYF. For the CDR3, the DNA is TGTGCCAGCAATGCAGGGGTTCTCTACGAGCAGTACTTC.

This clonotype was seen at least ten times. The rearrangement links TRBV20-1 to TRBJ2-5, with D tentatively TRBD1 (5 bases). This CDR3 has 14 amino acids. The V gene lost 1 base and the J gene lost 5 bases, with 14 bases spanning the gap. Germline V gene lookup returns CDR1 DFQATT and CDR2 SNEGSKA (reference sequence). The CDR3 nucleotides read TGCAGTGCTAGAGGGGGCTACGAGGTCGAGACCCAGTACTTC. Amino acids: CSARGGYEVETQYF.

The J gene is TRBJ1-4, the V gene TRBV7-8; D ambiguous. V shed 5 bases and J shed 8 bases, with 9 bases lying between them. CDR3 length: 12 residues. Looked up from germline, CDR1 is SGHVS and CDR2 is FQNEAQ. Here the CDR3 reads CASSLEDEKLFF. The CDR3 coding sequence is TGTGCCAGCAGCCTAGAGGACGAAAAACTGTTTTTT.

This clonotype occurred many times. Sequence at one end of the junction differs from germline and may be a read error. The gene calls are TRBV10-3 and TRBJ2-7, with a possible D match to TRBD2 (5 bases). The CDR3 is made up of 14 amino acids. Germline lookup yields CDR1 ENHRY and CDR2 SYGVKD. This CDR3 reads CASSEVGAEFEQYF. CDR3 bases: TGTGCCAGCAGTGAAGTAGGAGCGGAGTTCGAGCAGTACTTC.